The T cell receptor (beta chain) under discussion was sequenced for a study of blood T cell repertoires in COVID-19. Background on the study: T cells, B-cell-depleted T cells, or PBMCs provided the cDNA or gDNA that served as material.

Sequenced by immunoSEQ multiplex PCR; TCRdb stores in-frame clones only, minus some. The sample yields 250,000 to 300,000 clones, approximately 91% seen once. Germline V gene data show CDR1 as MNHNY and CDR2 as SVGAGI (reference sequence). The CDR3 covers 13 residues. Trimming took 8 bases from V and 6 from J, leaving 14 bases between them. The V and J genes are TRBV6-6 and TRBJ1-5; D is perhaps TRBD1 (5 bases). The sequence came from a woman between 55 and 75 years old with acute or convalescent COVID-19. Material: peripheral blood. The CDR3 coding sequence is TGTGCCAGCTGGCCAGGGTTATCTCAGCCCCAGCATTTT. The encoded protein is CASWPGLSQPQHF.